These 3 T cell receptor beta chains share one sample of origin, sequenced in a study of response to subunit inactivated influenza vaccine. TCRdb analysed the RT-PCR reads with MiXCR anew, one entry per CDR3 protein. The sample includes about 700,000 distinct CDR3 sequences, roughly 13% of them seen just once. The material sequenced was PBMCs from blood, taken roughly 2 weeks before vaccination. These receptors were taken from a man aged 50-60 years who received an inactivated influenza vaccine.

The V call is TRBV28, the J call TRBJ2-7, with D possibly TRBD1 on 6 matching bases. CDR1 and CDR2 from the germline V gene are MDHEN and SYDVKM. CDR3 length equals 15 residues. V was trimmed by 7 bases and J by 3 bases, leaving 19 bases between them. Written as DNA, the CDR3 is TGTGCCAGCATACCCTCCGACAGGTATTTCTACGAGCAGTACTTC. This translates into CASIPSDRYFYEQYF.

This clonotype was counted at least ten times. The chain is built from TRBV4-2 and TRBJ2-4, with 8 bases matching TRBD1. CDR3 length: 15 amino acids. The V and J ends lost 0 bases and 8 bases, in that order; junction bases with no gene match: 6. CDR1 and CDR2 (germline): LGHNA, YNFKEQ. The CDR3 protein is CASSQDPQQGDIQYF. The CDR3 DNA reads TGTGCCAGCAGCCAAGATCCCCAACAGGGGGACATTCAGTACTTC.

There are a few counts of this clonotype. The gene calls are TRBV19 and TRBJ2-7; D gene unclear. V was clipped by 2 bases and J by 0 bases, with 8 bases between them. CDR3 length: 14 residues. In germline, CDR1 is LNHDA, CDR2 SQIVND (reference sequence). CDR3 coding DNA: TGTGCCAGTAGTATAATAGGGAACTCCTACGAGCAGTACTTC. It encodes CASSIIGNSYEQYF. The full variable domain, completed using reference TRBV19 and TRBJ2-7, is DGGITQSPKYLFRKEGQNVTLSCEQNLNHDAMYWYRQDPGQGLRLIYYSQIVNDFQKGDIAEGYSVSREKKESFPLTVTSAQKNPTAFYLCASSIIGNSYEQYFGPGTRLTVT.